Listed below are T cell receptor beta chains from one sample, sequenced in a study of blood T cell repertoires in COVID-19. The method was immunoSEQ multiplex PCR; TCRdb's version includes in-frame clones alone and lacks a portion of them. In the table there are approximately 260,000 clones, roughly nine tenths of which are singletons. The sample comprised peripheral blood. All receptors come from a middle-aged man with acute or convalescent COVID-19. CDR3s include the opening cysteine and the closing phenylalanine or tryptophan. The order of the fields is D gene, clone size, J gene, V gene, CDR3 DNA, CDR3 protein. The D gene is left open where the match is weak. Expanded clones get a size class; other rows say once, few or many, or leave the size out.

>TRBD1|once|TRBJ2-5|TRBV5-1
TGCGCCAGCAGCTACCAGGGGGCGCAGGGGGAGACCCAGTACTTC
CASSYQGAQGETQYF
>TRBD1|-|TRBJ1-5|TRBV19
TGTGCCAGTAAGGACAGGGCCAGAGACAATCAGCCCCAGCATTTT
CASKDRARDNQPQHF
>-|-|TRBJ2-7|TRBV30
TGTGCCTGGAGTGTATCGCAGGGAAACGAGCAGTACTTC
CAWSVSQGNEQYF
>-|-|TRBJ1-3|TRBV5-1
TGCGCCAGCAGCGCTGACTCCGGAAACACCATATATTTT
CASSADSGNTIYF
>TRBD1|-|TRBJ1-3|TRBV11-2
TGTGCCAGCAGCAAGGACAGGGTTGGAAACACCATATATTTT
CASSKDRVGNTIYF
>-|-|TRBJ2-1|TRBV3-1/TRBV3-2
TGTGCCAGCAGCCAACATCAATACAATGAGCAGTTCTTC
CASSQHQYNEQFF
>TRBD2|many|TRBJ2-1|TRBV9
TGTGCCAGCAGCCCGGGACTAGCAGGGGACAATGAGCAGTTCTTC
CASSPGLAGDNEQFF
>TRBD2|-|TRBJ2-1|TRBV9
TGTGCCAGCAGCGTAGGAGCGGGGGGCGATGAGCAGTTCTTC
CASSVGAGGDEQFF
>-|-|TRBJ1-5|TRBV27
TGTGCCAGCAGTTTTCAGCCGGGGCAGCCCCAGCATTTT
CASSFQPGQPQHF
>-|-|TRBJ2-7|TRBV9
TGTGCCAGCGGGGTGGGGGGTTCCTCCTACGAGCAGTACTTC
CASGVGGSSYEQYF
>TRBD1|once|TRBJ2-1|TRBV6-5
TGTGCCAGCACCGATGGCCGGACAGGGGTCGGTGAGCAGTTCTTC
CASTDGRTGVGEQFF
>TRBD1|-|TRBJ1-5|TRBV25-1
TGTGCCAGCAGTGAATCTCAGACAGGGGGATTCAATCAGCCCCAGCATTTT
CASSESQTGGFNQPQHF
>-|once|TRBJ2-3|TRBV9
TGTGCCAGCAGCGTAAGCCCCTCGCTCGGGACTCCTCCCGATACGCAGTATTTT
CASSVSPSLGTPPDTQYF
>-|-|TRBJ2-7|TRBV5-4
TGTGCCAGCAGCTACAGGAGCTCCTACGAGCAGTACTTC
CASSYRSSYEQYF
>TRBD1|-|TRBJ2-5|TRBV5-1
TGCGCCAGCAGCGCTACAGGGGGCGGAGAGACCCAGTACTTC
CASSATGGGETQYF
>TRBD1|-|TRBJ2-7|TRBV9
TGTGCCAGCAGCGTCAGGGACAGGGGAGGGTACGAGCAGTACTTC
CASSVRDRGGYEQYF